This entry concerns a single T cell receptor (beta chain). The data stem from a study of blood T cell repertoires in COVID-19. Study details: Donors in the United States, Italy and Spain gave samples during acute or convalescent COVID-19.

In the original workflow: Estimation of nucleated cell counts was performed using reference gene primer amplification. Clones were sequenced by immunoSEQ multiplex PCR, and TCRdb holds only the in-frame ones, with some missing. The V and J calls and clone size are taken from that table; D and trimming were inferred from the DNA. This table holds 100,000 to 150,000 clones, about 81% found once. CDR3 length: 14 residues. V was clipped by 3 bases and J by 12 bases, with 18 bases between them. Per the germline V gene, CDR1 is SNHLY and CDR2 is FYNNEI. The TCR was taken from a woman between 50 and 59 years old with acute or convalescent COVID-19. V gene TRBV2 combines with J gene TRBJ2-1; no firm D call. Sequencing was performed on peripheral blood. Here the CDR3 reads CASSDQRLSLMQFF. As DNA, the CDR3 is TGTGCCAGCAGTGATCAGAGACTCTCCCTTATGCAGTTCTTC.